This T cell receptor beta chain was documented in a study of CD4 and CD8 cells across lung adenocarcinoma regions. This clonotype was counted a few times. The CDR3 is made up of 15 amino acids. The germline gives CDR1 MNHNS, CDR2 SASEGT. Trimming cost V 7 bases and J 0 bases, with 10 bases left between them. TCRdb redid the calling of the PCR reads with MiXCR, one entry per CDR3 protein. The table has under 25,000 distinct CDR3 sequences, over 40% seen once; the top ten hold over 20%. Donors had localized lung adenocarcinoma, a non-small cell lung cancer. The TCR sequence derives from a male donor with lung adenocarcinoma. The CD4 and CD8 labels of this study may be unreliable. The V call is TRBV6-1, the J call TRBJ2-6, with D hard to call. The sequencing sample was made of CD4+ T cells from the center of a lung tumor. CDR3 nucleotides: TGTGCCAGCAAACTACAGAGCTCTGGGGCCAACGTCCTGACTTTC. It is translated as CASKLQSSGANVLTF.